This entry lists 7 T cell receptor beta chains sequenced from one sample in a study of cytomegalovirus exposure and HLA in healthy donors. Libraries were prepared by immunoSEQ multiplex PCR; TCRdb keeps only in-frame clonotypes and omits some of them. The table includes some 190,000 clones, roughly nine tenths detected once. The sequencing input was PBMCs. These receptors all come from a man aged 25-45 years in good health and CMV-seropositive.

This clone was seen once. This chain links TRBV5-1 with TRBJ2-5; D tentatively fits TRBD1 or TRBD2 (5 bases each). CDR1 is SGHRS and CDR2 is YFSETQ in the germline V gene. The CDR3 loop spans 15 amino acids. Trimming left V 0 bases short and J 5 bases short, with 14 bases between. CDR3 sequence (DNA): TGCGCCAGCAGCTTGGCGGGACGTGGCCTGGAGACCCAGTACTTC. It is translated as CASSLAGRGLETQYF.

In this sample, this clone turned up a few times. V and J are TRBV27 and TRBJ2-5; D may correspond to TRBD1 or TRBD2 (6 bases each). Trimming took off 8 bases at V and 5 bases at J, with 30 bases between the two ends. Germline V gene lookup returns CDR1 MNHEY and CDR2 SMNVEV (reference sequence). CDR3 length: 18 amino acids. CDR3 coding DNA: TGTGCCAGCCGACGCTCGGGGGCGGCAGGGTCCCCATGGGAGACCCAGTACTTC. This sequence encodes CASRRSGAAGSPWETQYF.

This clone was seen only a few times. The gene calls are TRBV19 and TRBJ1-5; 8 bases agree with TRBD1. Germline V gene lookup returns CDR1 LNHDA and CDR2 SQIVND (reference sequence). V trimming: 5 bases; J trimming: 0 bases; junction bases outside the gene matches: 3. The CDR3 is 15 amino acids. This CDR3 reads CASSWTGLSNQPQHF. CDR3 coding DNA: TGTGCCAGTAGTTGGACAGGGCTTAGCAATCAGCCCCAGCATTTT.

V gene TRBV18 combines with J gene TRBJ2-3; D is uncertain. This CDR3 contains 16 residues. Germline V gene data show CDR1 as KGHSH and CDR2 as LQKENI. V lost 3 bases to trimming and J lost 2 bases, with 15 bases between them. In DNA, the CDR3 is TGTGCCAGCTCACCGGGTCTGCTAAGAGACACAGATACGCAGTATTTT. Residues: CASSPGLLRDTDTQYF.

The chain carries TRBV30 and TRBJ2-2; 10 bases match TRBD2. Per the germline V gene, CDR1 is GTSNPN and CDR2 is SVGIG (reference sequence). The V gene end was trimmed by 4 bases and the J gene end by 1 base; junction bases not matched to a gene: 6. The CDR3 loop spans 16 amino acids. CDR3 coding DNA: TGTGCCTGGAAAACGAGACTAGCGGGGAACACCGGGGAGCTGTTTTTT. This translates into CAWKTRLAGNTGELFF.

This clone was seen a few times. This chain joins TRBV11-1 and TRBJ2-3, with TRBD1 matching 10 bases. V lost 5 bases and J lost 3; bases outside the gene matches: 2. Per germline, CDR1 SGHAT and CDR2 FQDESV (reference sequence). This CDR3 region has 14 residues. CDR3 region: CASSTGQGTDTQYF. CDR3 in DNA: TGTGCCAGCAGCACGGGACAGGGGACAGATACGCAGTATTTT.

This clone was observed a few times. The J gene is TRBJ1-2, the V gene TRBV4-1; D remains unclear. Germline CDR1 reads MGHRA; CDR2 reads YSYEKL. The V end was cut by 3 bases, the J end by 6 bases, with 17 bases between. The CDR3 has 15 amino acids. As DNA, the CDR3 is TGCGCCAGCAGCCACCCGAACCAACGGGAGGATGGCTACACCTTC. Its translation is CASSHPNQREDGYTF.